The subject of this entry is one T cell receptor (beta chain). Those who participated ranged in age from roughly 18 to 100 years and resided in about two dozen US areas. This sample stems from a study of blood T cell repertoires in COVID-19. The CDR3 has 13 amino acids. Germline CDR1 reads SQVTM; CDR2 reads ANQGSEA. J gave up 4 bases and V 5 bases, and 7 bases lay outside the gene matches. The assay was immunoSEQ multiplex PCR, and TCRdb's table has in-frame clones only and misses some. The data hold over 250,000 clones, with about 93% observed a single time. V usage is TRBV29-1 and J usage is TRBJ1-1, with TRBD1 matching over 7 bases. This TCR derives from a woman aged 25 to 45 who had recovered from COVID-19. The sample consisted of PBMCs or T cells enriched from blood (not recorded which). The CDR3 sequence is CSVQHRGGTEAFF. Written as DNA, the CDR3 is TGCAGCGTTCAACACAGGGGAGGCACTGAAGCTTTCTTT.